The rows below give T cell receptor beta chains drawn from one sample of a study of blood T cell repertoires in COVID-19. Profiled with immunoSEQ multiplex PCR; TCRdb holds only in-frame clones, not every one. The data contain about 120,000 clones, 80% to 90% of them singletons. Sequenced sample: peripheral blood. These receptors all come from a human donor with acute or convalescent COVID-19. The donor label of this sample is uncertain. Each CDR3 is given without its conserved first and last residue. Size is omitted from some rows. Given values are once, few, many or a class for expanded clones.

abundance,v_gene,CDR3aa
.,TRBV2,ASSEVLDTQY
once,TRBV5-1,ASSLNLQGAYMDTQY
.,TRBV30,AWTRQKNTEAF
.,TRBV19,ASSILQGRTEAF
.,TRBV2,ARETSGRDGWTQY
.,TRBV7-2,ASSPLAGGGGETQY
.,TRBV6-6,ASSYPPGQSYGYT
.,TRBV11-2,ASSHQDSPLH
.,TRBV7-2,ASSTGRSPLH
.,TRBV6-5,ASREVYYEQY
.,TRBV12-3/TRBV12-4,ASSLAGQAEQY
.,TRBV15,ATTANVEAGDNYGYT
.,TRBV7-2,ASSLAGTGSGNTIY
.,TRBV5-1,ASSLVSGVNNQPQH
.,TRBV2,ASGKGVLDETQY
.,TRBV11-1,ASSLVMRETQY
.,TRBV7-9,SGQDPFTDTQY
once,TRBV28,ASSFSNNQPQH
.,TRBV5-1,ASSLTGQGRAPLH
.,TRBV12-3/TRBV12-4,ASNPGSGNTIY
few,TRBV19,ASSMGGLSNQPQH